Listed below are T cell receptor beta chains from one sample, sequenced in a study of CD8 T cells in Susac syndrome. One entry per CDR3 protein results from TCRdb running MiXCR on the immunoSEQ multiplex PCR reads. This table holds roughly 190,000 distinct CDR3 sequences, 90% to 97% found once. The sequencing input was CD4+ T cells from PBMCs. Receptors were obtained from a human donor with Susac syndrome. Each CDR3 is given with its conserved first and last residue. D genes are given only for firm matches. Not every row has a clone size; where given, it reads once, few, many or a size class.

d_call: -; j_call: TRBJ2-3; v_call: TRBV10-3; clone_size: -; cdr3_aa: CAISRLGLGPDTQYF; cdr3_nt: TGTGCCATCAGCCGACTAGGGCTTGGGCCAGATACGCAGTATTTT
d_call: -; j_call: TRBJ2-3; v_call: TRBV13; clone_size: -; cdr3_aa: CASSLRGAMADTQYF; cdr3_nt: TGTGCCAGCAGCTTACGGGGGGCTATGGCAGATACGCAGTATTTT
d_call: TRBD2; j_call: TRBJ2-2; v_call: TRBV29-1; clone_size: -; cdr3_aa: CSVGPSGRSTGELFF; cdr3_nt: TGCAGCGTTGGGCCTAGCGGGCGATCGACCGGGGAGCTGTTTTTT
d_call: TRBD2; j_call: TRBJ2-1; v_call: TRBV27; clone_size: -; cdr3_aa: CASPPAGGYNSYNEQFF; cdr3_nt: TGTGCCAGCCCCCCAGCGGGGGGGTATAACTCCTACAATGAGCAGTTCTTC
d_call: -; j_call: TRBJ1-5; v_call: TRBV20-1; clone_size: -; cdr3_aa: CSAPRPDQPQHF; cdr3_nt: TGCAGTGCTCCACGACCTGATCAGCCCCAGCATTTT
d_call: -; j_call: TRBJ2-3; v_call: TRBV30; clone_size: -; cdr3_aa: CAWTQGNTQYF; cdr3_nt: TGTGCCTGGACCCAAGGGAATACGCAGTATTTT
d_call: -; j_call: TRBJ2-3; v_call: TRBV11-3; clone_size: -; cdr3_aa: CASSWGSTDTQYF; cdr3_nt: TGTGCCAGCAGCTGGGGGAGCACAGATACGCAGTATTTT
d_call: -; j_call: TRBJ2-7; v_call: TRBV7-2; clone_size: few; cdr3_aa: CASKEGTPSYEQYF; cdr3_nt: TGTGCCAGCAAGGAAGGGACACCCTCCTACGAGCAGTACTTC
d_call: TRBD1; j_call: TRBJ2-1; v_call: TRBV10-3; clone_size: once; cdr3_aa: CAIRKTGGFDEQFF; cdr3_nt: TGTGCCATCAGAAAGACAGGGGGCTTCGATGAGCAGTTCTTC
d_call: TRBD2; j_call: TRBJ2-1; v_call: TRBV27; clone_size: -; cdr3_aa: CASSLHQLAGVNEQFF; cdr3_nt: TGTGCCAGCAGTTTACATCAGCTGGCGGGGGTCAATGAGCAGTTCTTC
d_call: -; j_call: TRBJ2-3; v_call: TRBV30; clone_size: -; cdr3_aa: CAWANTDTQYF; cdr3_nt: TGTGCCTGGGCTAACACAGATACGCAGTATTTT
d_call: -; j_call: TRBJ2-1; v_call: TRBV7-2; clone_size: once; cdr3_aa: CASSPGPPSSYNEQFF; cdr3_nt: TGTGCCAGCAGTCCCGGACCCCCGAGCTCCTACAATGAGCAGTTCTTC
d_call: -; j_call: TRBJ2-3; v_call: TRBV24-1; clone_size: once; cdr3_aa: CATSDFRTDTQYF; cdr3_nt: TGTGCCACCAGTGATTTTAGAACAGATACGCAGTATTTT
d_call: -; j_call: TRBJ2-5; v_call: TRBV5-6; clone_size: -; cdr3_aa: CASSLERDETQYF; cdr3_nt: TGTGCCAGCAGCTTGGAAAGGGACGAGACCCAGTACTTC
d_call: -; j_call: TRBJ2-3; v_call: TRBV13; clone_size: -; cdr3_aa: CASSLAWSGREGTDTQYF; cdr3_nt: TGTGCCAGCAGCTTAGCGTGGTCAGGTAGAGAAGGAACAGATACGCAGTATTTT
d_call: -; j_call: TRBJ2-4; v_call: TRBV12-3/TRBV12-4; clone_size: -; cdr3_aa: CASSPGPSRAYKNIQYF; cdr3_nt: TGTGCCAGCAGCCCGGGCCCCTCCAGAGCTTACAAAAACATTCAGTACTTC
d_call: -; j_call: TRBJ2-7; v_call: TRBV5-6; clone_size: -; cdr3_aa: CASSPNPYEQYF; cdr3_nt: TGTGCCAGCAGCCCTAACCCCTACGAGCAGTACTTC
d_call: TRBD2; j_call: TRBJ2-5; v_call: TRBV20-1; clone_size: -; cdr3_aa: CSARLSGARETQYF; cdr3_nt: TGCAGTGCTAGACTTAGCGGGGCTCGAGAGACCCAGTACTTC
d_call: -; j_call: TRBJ2-6; v_call: TRBV6-5; clone_size: -; cdr3_aa: CASSWSYSGANVLTF; cdr3_nt: TGTGCCAGCAGCTGGAGTTACTCTGGGGCCAACGTCCTGACTTTC
d_call: TRBD2; j_call: TRBJ2-3; v_call: TRBV20-1; clone_size: -; cdr3_aa: CSAGPRTSVPHTQYF; cdr3_nt: TGCAGTGCTGGGCCCCGGACTAGCGTCCCCCATACGCAGTATTTT
d_call: -; j_call: TRBJ1-2; v_call: TRBV5-1; clone_size: -; cdr3_aa: CASSLVPYGNTF; cdr3_nt: TGCGCCAGCAGCTTGGTTCCCTATGGCAACACCTTC
d_call: TRBD1; j_call: TRBJ2-7; v_call: TRBV12-3/TRBV12-4; clone_size: -; cdr3_aa: CASSLRGQGDEQYF; cdr3_nt: TGTGCCAGCAGTTTACGTGGACAGGGGGATGAGCAGTACTTC
d_call: -; j_call: TRBJ1-5; v_call: TRBV3-1; clone_size: -; cdr3_aa: CASSLQQGANQPQHF; cdr3_nt: TGTGCCAGCAGCCTCCAACAGGGCGCCAATCAGCCCCAGCATTTT
d_call: -; j_call: TRBJ2-5; v_call: TRBV9; clone_size: -; cdr3_aa: CASSVAGSETQYF; cdr3_nt: TGTGCCAGCAGCGTAGCGGGGAGTGAGACCCAGTACTTC
d_call: -; j_call: TRBJ2-3; v_call: TRBV18; clone_size: -; cdr3_aa: CASSPLDPKADTQYF; cdr3_nt: TGTGCCAGCTCACCTCTGGACCCGAAGGCAGATACGCAGTATTTT
d_call: TRBD2; j_call: TRBJ2-2; v_call: TRBV6-5; clone_size: -; cdr3_aa: CASSYRVAGPNTGELFF; cdr3_nt: TGTGCCAGCAGTTACAGGGTAGCGGGACCTAACACCGGGGAGCTGTTTTTT
d_call: TRBD2; j_call: TRBJ2-1; v_call: TRBV3-1; clone_size: -; cdr3_aa: CASITSGGSYNEQFF; cdr3_nt: TGTGCCAGCATTACTAGCGGGGGAAGCTACAATGAGCAGTTCTTC
d_call: TRBD1; j_call: TRBJ1-2; v_call: TRBV29-1; clone_size: -; cdr3_aa: CSVPGQGNYGYTF; cdr3_nt: TGCAGCGTCCCGGGACAGGGGAACTATGGCTACACCTTC
d_call: -; j_call: TRBJ2-7; v_call: TRBV12-3/TRBV12-4; clone_size: -; cdr3_aa: CATARWTTSYEQYF; cdr3_nt: TGTGCCACCGCGCGGTGGACTACAAGCTACGAGCAGTACTTC
d_call: -; j_call: TRBJ2-5; v_call: TRBV3-1; clone_size: -; cdr3_aa: CASSQNRQETQYF; cdr3_nt: TGTGCCAGCAGCCAAAACAGGCAAGAGACCCAGTACTTC
d_call: TRBD1; j_call: TRBJ2-3; v_call: TRBV18; clone_size: -; cdr3_aa: CASSLGQGASDTQYF; cdr3_nt: TGTGCCAGCTCACTAGGACAGGGGGCGTCAGATACGCAGTATTTT
d_call: -; j_call: TRBJ1-1; v_call: TRBV7-2; clone_size: -; cdr3_aa: CASSLGRVTEAFF; cdr3_nt: TGTGCCAGCAGCTTAGGGAGGGTCACTGAAGCTTTCTTT
d_call: TRBD1; j_call: TRBJ1-6; v_call: TRBV20-1; clone_size: -; cdr3_aa: CSASPPGTGVSPLHF; cdr3_nt: TGCAGTGCTTCACCGCCCGGGACAGGGGTTTCACCCCTCCACTTT
d_call: -; j_call: TRBJ2-1; v_call: TRBV4-2; clone_size: -; cdr3_aa: CASSQEDSYNEQFF; cdr3_nt: TGTGCCAGCAGCCAGGAGGACAGCTACAATGAGCAGTTCTTC
d_call: -; j_call: TRBJ1-2; v_call: TRBV3-1; clone_size: -; cdr3_aa: CASTPGSVPNYGYTF; cdr3_nt: TGTGCCAGCACCCCGGGTTCGGTCCCTAACTATGGCTACACCTTC
d_call: -; j_call: TRBJ2-3; v_call: TRBV19; clone_size: -; cdr3_aa: CASSIRPTDTQYF; cdr3_nt: TGTGCCAGTAGTATACGCCCCACAGATACGCAGTATTTT
d_call: TRBD2; j_call: TRBJ2-5; v_call: TRBV7-2; clone_size: -; cdr3_aa: CASSLEPATSGGRETQYF; cdr3_nt: TGTGCCAGCAGCTTAGAGCCGGCGACTAGCGGGGGGAGAGAGACCCAGTACTTC
d_call: -; j_call: TRBJ2-5; v_call: TRBV18; clone_size: -; cdr3_aa: CASSPGVEETQYF; cdr3_nt: TGTGCCAGCTCACCCGGCGTGGAAGAGACCCAGTACTTC
d_call: -; j_call: TRBJ2-5; v_call: TRBV3-1; clone_size: once; cdr3_aa: CASSQEAAAGTQYF; cdr3_nt: TGTGCCAGCAGCCAAGAGGCGGCGGCTGGGACCCAGTACTTC
d_call: TRBD2; j_call: TRBJ2-2; v_call: TRBV20-1; clone_size: -; cdr3_aa: CSATLGGLATGELFF; cdr3_nt: TGCAGTGCTACCTTGGGGGGACTAGCAACCGGGGAGCTGTTTTTT
d_call: -; j_call: TRBJ2-2; v_call: TRBV11-2; clone_size: -; cdr3_aa: CASSLLRNTGELFF; cdr3_nt: TGTGCCAGCAGCCTACTCCGGAACACCGGGGAGCTGTTTTTT
d_call: TRBD2; j_call: TRBJ2-7; v_call: TRBV3-1; clone_size: -; cdr3_aa: CASELAGSYEQYF; cdr3_nt: TGTGCCAGCGAACTAGCGGGCTCCTACGAGCAGTACTTC
d_call: -; j_call: TRBJ1-5; v_call: TRBV5-6; clone_size: -; cdr3_aa: CASTQDGYSNQPQHF; cdr3_nt: TGTGCCAGCACCCAAGACGGATATAGCAATCAGCCCCAGCATTTT
d_call: TRBD1; j_call: TRBJ1-6; v_call: TRBV2; clone_size: -; cdr3_aa: CASSGGQARNSPLHF; cdr3_nt: TGTGCCAGCAGTGGTGGACAGGCCCGTAATTCACCCCTCCACTTT
d_call: -; j_call: TRBJ2-2; v_call: TRBV7-2; clone_size: -; cdr3_aa: CASSYINSGELFF; cdr3_nt: TGTGCCAGCAGCTACATAAATTCCGGGGAGCTGTTTTTT
d_call: -; j_call: TRBJ2-5; v_call: TRBV11-2; clone_size: -; cdr3_aa: CASSRGTPYVTQYF; cdr3_nt: TGTGCCAGCAGCCGCGGGACTCCCTACGTGACCCAGTACTTC
d_call: -; j_call: TRBJ1-1; v_call: TRBV12-3/TRBV12-4; clone_size: -; cdr3_aa: CASNLGRSAFF; cdr3_nt: TGTGCCAGCAACCTGGGTAGGTCGGCTTTCTTT
d_call: TRBD1; j_call: TRBJ1-2; v_call: TRBV6-5; clone_size: -; cdr3_aa: CASSRGQGENYGYTF; cdr3_nt: TGTGCCAGCAGCCGCGGACAGGGGGAAAACTATGGCTACACCTTC